A selection of T cell receptor beta chains follows, all from one sample in a study of cytomegalovirus exposure and HLA in healthy donors. The repertoire was sequenced with immunoSEQ multiplex PCR; TCRdb's copy has only in-frame clones and lacks some. The sample shows 200,000 to 250,000 clones, about 85% of them seen only once. Material: PBMCs. The source is a human donor in good health. CDR3s include the opening cysteine and the closing phenylalanine or tryptophan. The order of the fields is CDR3 protein, CDR3 DNA, D gene, V gene, clone size, J gene, CDR3 length. D genes are given only for firm matches. Not every row has a clone size; where given, it reads once, few, many or a size class.

CDR3: CAWTPGTGDEQYF; DNA: TGTGCCTGGACTCCCGGGACAGGGGACGAGCAGTACTTC; D: TRBD1; V: TRBV30; size: -; J: TRBJ2-7; length: 13
CDR3: CASTTGAAGPDTQYF; DNA: TGTGCCAGCACCACAGGGGCTGCGGGACCAGATACGCAGTATTTT; D: -; V: TRBV28; size: -; J: TRBJ2-3; length: 15
CDR3: CASSYSQANNEQFF; DNA: TGTGCCAGCAGTTACTCCCAGGCCAACAATGAGCAGTTCTTC; D: -; V: TRBV6-5; size: few; J: TRBJ2-1; length: 14
CDR3: CASTGGDRDTDTQYF; DNA: TGTGCCAGCACGGGGGGGGACAGGGACACAGATACGCAGTATTTT; D: -; V: TRBV6-6; size: -; J: TRBJ2-3; length: 15
CDR3: CASRRGRGSVQPQHF; DNA: TGTGCCAGCAGGCGGGGCAGGGGGTCCGTTCAACCCCAGCATTTT; D: TRBD1; V: TRBV6-5; size: once; J: TRBJ1-5; length: 15
CDR3: CASSFSSGRPGELFF; DNA: TGCGCCAGCAGCTTCTCTAGCGGGAGACCCGGGGAGCTGTTTTTT; D: TRBD2; V: TRBV5-1; size: -; J: TRBJ2-2; length: 15
CDR3: CASSTPRQGDEQFF; DNA: TGTGCCAGCAGTACCCCCCGACAGGGTGATGAGCAGTTCTTC; D: TRBD1; V: TRBV27; size: -; J: TRBJ2-1; length: 14
CDR3: CASSSPGVAGRPDYEQYF; DNA: TGTGCCAGCAGCTCCCCCGGGGTAGCGGGTCGACCTGACTACGAGCAGTACTTC; D: TRBD2; V: TRBV7-6; size: -; J: TRBJ2-7; length: 18
CDR3: CASRFDRQETQYF; DNA: TGTGCCAGCAGATTTGACAGGCAAGAGACCCAGTACTTC; D: -; V: TRBV2; size: -; J: TRBJ2-5; length: 13
CDR3: CAISVGGSSYNEQFF; DNA: TGTGCCATCAGTGTAGGCGGGAGTTCTTACAATGAGCAGTTCTTC; D: TRBD2; V: TRBV10-3; size: -; J: TRBJ2-1; length: 15
CDR3: CASSPPRTGVNEQFF; DNA: TGCGCCAGCAGCCCCCCCCGGACAGGGGTCAATGAGCAGTTCTTC; D: TRBD1; V: TRBV5-1; size: -; J: TRBJ2-1; length: 15
CDR3: CASSLRLDRDEQYF; DNA: TGTGCCAGCAGCTTAAGACTAGATCGTGACGAGCAGTACTTC; D: -; V: TRBV5-4; size: -; J: TRBJ2-7; length: 14
CDR3: CASSLGTHNPYEQYF; DNA: TGTGCCAGCAGCTTAGGGACACATAACCCCTACGAGCAGTACTTC; D: -; V: TRBV7-9; size: -; J: TRBJ2-7; length: 15
CDR3: CASSLDGTSGYEQYF; DNA: TGTGCCAGCAGCTTAGATGGGACTAGCGGCTACGAGCAGTACTTC; D: TRBD2; V: TRBV7-9; size: -; J: TRBJ2-7; length: 15
CDR3: CASSLGGPSNQPQHF; DNA: TGTGCCAGCAGCTTAGGCGGTCCCTCCAATCAGCCCCAGCATTTT; D: -; V: TRBV7-9; size: many; J: TRBJ1-5; length: 15
CDR3: CASSSRGANTEAFF; DNA: TGTGCCAGCAGCTCCCGGGGAGCCAACACTGAAGCTTTCTTT; D: -; V: TRBV11-1; size: -; J: TRBJ1-1; length: 14
CDR3: CASKRQGLSTDTQYF; DNA: TGTGCCAGCAAGCGACAGGGATTGAGCACAGATACGCAGTATTTT; D: TRBD1; V: TRBV7-9; size: -; J: TRBJ2-3; length: 15
CDR3: CSVEERTSGRSFSYNEQFF; DNA: TGCAGCGTTGAAGAGAGAACTAGCGGGAGGTCATTCTCCTACAATGAGCAGTTCTTC; D: TRBD2; V: TRBV29-1; size: -; J: TRBJ2-1; length: 19
CDR3: CASSKIWTSGDYNEQFF; DNA: TGTGCCAGCAGCAAAATTTGGACTAGCGGGGACTACAATGAGCAGTTCTTC; D: TRBD2; V: TRBV7-8; size: -; J: TRBJ2-1; length: 17
CDR3: CASSFYNNEQFF; DNA: TGTGCCAGCAGCTTTTACAACAATGAGCAGTTCTTC; D: -; V: TRBV7-3; size: -; J: TRBJ2-1; length: 12
CDR3: CASSPLLAGPDEQFF; DNA: TGTGCCAGCAGCCCCCTCCTAGCGGGACCGGATGAGCAGTTCTTC; D: TRBD2; V: TRBV9; size: -; J: TRBJ2-1; length: 15
CDR3: CASSDTGGYDGYTF; DNA: TGTGCCAGCAGTGATACGGGGGGTTACGATGGCTACACCTTC; D: -; V: TRBV2; size: -; J: TRBJ1-2; length: 14
CDR3: CGTGTYEQYF; DNA: TGCGGGACAGGCACCTACGAGCAGTACTTC; D: TRBD1; V: TRBV28; size: few; J: TRBJ2-7; length: 10
CDR3: CASSSGQVNYGYTF; DNA: TGTGCCAGCAGCTCGGGACAGGTCAACTATGGCTACACCTTC; D: TRBD1; V: TRBV5-4; size: -; J: TRBJ1-2; length: 14
CDR3: CASSASRGGGEQFF; DNA: TGCGCCAGCAGTGCTTCTAGGGGGGGTGGTGAGCAGTTCTTC; D: -; V: TRBV10-2; size: -; J: TRBJ2-1; length: 14
CDR3: CSSSLVRGGETQYF; DNA: TGTTCCAGCAGCTTAGTTCGAGGAGGCGAGACCCAGTACTTC; D: -; V: TRBV7-9; size: -; J: TRBJ2-5; length: 14
CDR3: CSSSYWTSGSYEQYF; DNA: TGTTCCAGCAGCTATTGGACTAGCGGCTCCTACGAGCAGTACTTC; D: TRBD2; V: TRBV7-9; size: once; J: TRBJ2-7; length: 15
CDR3: CASSDEREVANTGELFF; DNA: TGTGCCAGCAGTGATGAACGGGAAGTGGCTAACACCGGGGAGCTGTTTTTT; D: -; V: TRBV6-1; size: -; J: TRBJ2-2; length: 17
CDR3: CASSPSGSVTDTQYF; DNA: TGCGCCAGCTCCCCTAGCGGGAGTGTGACAGATACGCAGTATTTT; D: TRBD2; V: TRBV5-1; size: -; J: TRBJ2-3; length: 15
CDR3: CASSQGLGNEQYF; DNA: TGCGCCAGCAGCCAAGGCCTCGGGAACGAGCAGTACTTC; D: -; V: TRBV4-3; size: -; J: TRBJ2-7; length: 13
CDR3: CASSLVRGRNYGYTF; DNA: TGTGCCAGCAGCTTGGTCAGGGGGCGCAACTATGGCTACACCTTC; D: TRBD1; V: TRBV5-4; size: -; J: TRBJ1-2; length: 15
CDR3: CASNPDSTGELFF; DNA: TGTGCCAGCAACCCCGACAGTACCGGGGAGCTGTTTTTT; D: -; V: TRBV6-6; size: -; J: TRBJ2-2; length: 13
CDR3: CSGTYRGEYNEQFF; DNA: TGCAGCGGGACCTACAGGGGTGAATACAATGAGCAGTTCTTC; D: TRBD1; V: TRBV29-1; size: -; J: TRBJ2-1; length: 14
CDR3: CASSLVATVGETQYF; DNA: TGTGCCAGCAGCTTAGTAGCGACGGTTGGAGAGACCCAGTACTTC; D: -; V: TRBV7-2; size: -; J: TRBJ2-5; length: 15
CDR3: CASSPGQGRTGELFF; DNA: TGCGCCAGCAGCCCGGGACAGGGAAGGACCGGGGAGCTGTTTTTT; D: TRBD1; V: TRBV5-1; size: -; J: TRBJ2-2; length: 15
CDR3: CASSQDGLGTGLFGYTF; DNA: TGCGCCAGCAGCCAAGACGGTCTAGGGACAGGGCTGTTTGGCTACACCTTC; D: TRBD1; V: TRBV4-1; size: -; J: TRBJ1-2; length: 17
CDR3: CASSQGTGTGNQPQHF; DNA: TGTGCCAGCAGCCAAGGGACAGGGACGGGGAATCAGCCCCAGCATTTT; D: TRBD1; V: TRBV4-2; size: -; J: TRBJ1-5; length: 16
CDR3: CASSDRGTGEQYF; DNA: TGTGCCAGCAGCGACAGGGGAACGGGGGAGCAGTACTTC; D: TRBD1; V: TRBV6-5; size: once; J: TRBJ2-7; length: 13
CDR3: CASRPSGNAGELFF; DNA: TGTGCCAGTAGGCCTAGCGGGAACGCCGGGGAGCTGTTTTTT; D: TRBD2; V: TRBV19; size: -; J: TRBJ2-2; length: 14
CDR3: CASSQRLAGVSYEQYF; DNA: TGTGCCAGCAGCCAACGACTAGCGGGAGTCTCCTACGAGCAGTACTTC; D: TRBD2; V: TRBV13; size: -; J: TRBJ2-7; length: 16
CDR3: CASSYGGANYGYTF; DNA: TGTGCCAGCAGTTACGGGGGGGCTAACTATGGCTACACCTTC; D: -; V: TRBV6-5; size: -; J: TRBJ1-2; length: 14